Given below is one T cell receptor (beta chain) in context. Its antigen is unknown. The CDR3 contains 15 residues. Trimming cost V 10 bases and J 1 base; bases outside gene matches: 10. Germline CDR1 reads KGHSH; CDR2 reads LQKENI. TCRdb re-analysed the reads in MiXCR, keeping a single row per CDR3 protein. The repertoire holds some 400,000 distinct CDR3 sequences, with approximately 32% as singletons. This record belongs to a study of T cell repertoires in cytomegalovirus infection. Across the study: CMV infection plus the matching HLA type was flagged by public TCR beta signatures. Study-wide points: Based on cumulative public TCR beta family frequency, carriers of CMV plus the relevant HLA were identified. HLA-C-restricted CMV-specific TCR beta clonotypes were dominant in the ex vivo response.

Specimen: PBMCs. V is TRBV18 and J is TRBJ2-7; 10 nucleotides align to TRBD2. This TCR was sampled from a human donor in good health (CMV status not recorded). Some clones in this sample may be carry-over from other donors' samples. The CDR3 protein is CATAAERGGSYEQYF. The DNA of the CDR3 is TGTGCCACCGCCGCGGAGCGGGGGGGATCCTACGAGCAGTACTTC. The full variable domain, with the rest looked up from reference TRBV18 and TRBJ2-7, is NAGVMQNPRHLVRRRGQEARLRCSPMKGHSHVYWYRQLPEEGLKFMVYLQKENIIDESGMPKERFSAEFPKEGPSILRIQQVVRGDSAAYFCATAAERGGSYEQYFGPGTRLTVT.